This TCR beta chain was obtained from a study of T cell repertoires in cytomegalovirus infection. Background on the study: In public TCR beta signatures, there were indications of both CMV infection and matching HLA type.

V was pared by 2 bases and J by 5 bases, with 9 bases of the junction left unmatched. Germline CDR1 is SGHRS and CDR2 is YFSETQ. This CDR3 is 16 amino acids long. TCRdb independently ran MiXCR on the reads; one entry per CDR3 protein. Found here are roughly 630,000 distinct CDR3 sequences, 20% to 25% of them singletons; the top ten hold roughly 8%. This clonotype originated in a human donor in good health (CMV status not recorded). Some clones in this sample may be carry-over from other donors' samples. The chain joins TRBV5-1 to TRBJ2-3, with 9 bases identical to TRBD2. What was sequenced was CD8+ T cells from PBMCs. The CDR3 nucleotides read TGCGCCAGCAGCTTCCTGGCTAGCGGGACTGAAGATACGCAGTATTTT. The encoded protein is CASSFLASGTEDTQYF.